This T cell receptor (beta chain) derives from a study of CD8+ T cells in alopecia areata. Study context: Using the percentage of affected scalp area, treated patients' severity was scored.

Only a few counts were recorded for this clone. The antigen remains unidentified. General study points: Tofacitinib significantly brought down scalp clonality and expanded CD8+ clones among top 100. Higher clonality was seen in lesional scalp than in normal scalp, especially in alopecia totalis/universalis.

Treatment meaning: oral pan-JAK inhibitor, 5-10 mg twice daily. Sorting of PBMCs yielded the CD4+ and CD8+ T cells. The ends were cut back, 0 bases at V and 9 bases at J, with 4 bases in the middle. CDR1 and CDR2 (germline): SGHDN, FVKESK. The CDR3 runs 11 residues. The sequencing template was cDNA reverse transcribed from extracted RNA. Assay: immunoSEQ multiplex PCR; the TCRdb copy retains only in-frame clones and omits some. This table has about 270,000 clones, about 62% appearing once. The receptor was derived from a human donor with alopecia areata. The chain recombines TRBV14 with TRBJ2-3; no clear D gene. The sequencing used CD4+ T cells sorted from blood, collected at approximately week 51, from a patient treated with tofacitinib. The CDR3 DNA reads TGTGCCAGCAGCCAAGATCACACGCAGTATTTT. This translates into CASSQDHTQYF.